The entry below gives a single T cell receptor beta chain sequence along with its context. It has no known antigen specificity. No quality values exist for individual bases; no much larger clone is one base distant. Whole blood was collected in K2EDTA tubes by collaborating institutions according to the institutions' own protocols. For TCRbeta analysis, collaborators shipped samples as frozen whole blood, isolated PBMCs, or DNA extracted from either of those sample types. TCRbeta CDR3 regions were amplified from genomic DNA by means of the immunoSEQ Assay, a bias-controlled multiplex PCR. From the authors' description of their analysis: The number of nucleated cells in each sample was estimated from the amplification of reference gene primers within the assay. To quantify the absolute abundance of each unique TCRbeta CDR3 rearrangement, sequence reads were collapsed and filtered. For each sample, productive Simpson clonality was calculated by taking the square root of Simpson's diversity index across productive rearrangements. In TCRdb, the immuneACCESS table is reduced to in-frame sequences with V and J assigned. These tables do not hold every clone; where another copy was compared, an unresolved V gene accounts for under half, and the others remain unexplained. V, J and clone size are taken as reported in that table, and D and trimming were inferred from the DNA itself. Across this sample there are about 200,000 clones, with around 90% seen only once. Together, the top ten hold around 5.8% of the sample.

The CDR3 goes from the cysteine to the phenylalanine over 13 residues. Only the CDR3 DNA is retained, 39 bases long and in frame from the first base. In the germline V gene, CDR1 corresponds to SGHTA and CDR2 to FQGTGA. At the junction V is shortened by 3 bases and J by 3 bases, with 8 bases in between. The data belong to a study of blood T cell repertoires in COVID-19 (dated by TCRdb to the early 2020s). About the full investigation: Samples from collaborators originated in the United States, Italy and Spain and spanned both the acute and convalescent phases of COVID-19. The material from the prospective study consisted of cDNA or gDNA derived from T cells, B-cell-depleted T cells, or PBMCs. Deeply sampled blood TCRbeta repertoires from subjects exposed to, actively infected with, or recovered from COVID-19 were included in the dataset. The repertoires were released in a freely available public database meant as a resource for research on the immune response to SARS-CoV-2. The samples were drawn from two sources: the first 160 participants of the ongoing ImmuneRACE study, and 1,000 to 1,500 subjects contributed by 6 global collaborators. A de-identified subject ID, COVID-19 status, age in years and sex were almost always included in the sample metadata. HLA class I and class II types, where available, came from metadata supplied by the sample provider rather than from assay-based typing.

What the research found in general, with its limitations: The amount of clinical and demographic metadata varied by source and participant and was provided uncurated.

The origin of this receptor is a man between 35 and 55 years old with active or convalescent COVID-19. The chain uses TRBV7-3 and TRBJ1-1, with TRBD1 as a weak D call on 5 bases. What was sequenced was peripheral blood. The CDR3 protein is CASSLTAYTEAFF. The DNA sequence is TGTGCCAGCAGCTTGACAGCTTACACTGAAGCTTTCTTT.